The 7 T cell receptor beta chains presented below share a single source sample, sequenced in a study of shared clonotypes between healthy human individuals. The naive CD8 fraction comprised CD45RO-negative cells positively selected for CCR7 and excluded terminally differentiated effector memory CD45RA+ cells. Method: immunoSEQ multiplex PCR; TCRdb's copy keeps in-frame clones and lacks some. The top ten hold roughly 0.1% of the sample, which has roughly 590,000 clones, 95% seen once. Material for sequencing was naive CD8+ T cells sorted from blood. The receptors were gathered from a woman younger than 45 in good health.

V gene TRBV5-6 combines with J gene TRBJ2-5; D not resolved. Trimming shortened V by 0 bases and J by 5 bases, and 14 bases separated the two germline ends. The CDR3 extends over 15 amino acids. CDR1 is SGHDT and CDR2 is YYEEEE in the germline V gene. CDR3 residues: CASSLEFGPQETQYF. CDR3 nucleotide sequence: TGTGCCAGCAGCTTGGAGTTTGGGCCGCAGGAGACCCAGTACTTC.

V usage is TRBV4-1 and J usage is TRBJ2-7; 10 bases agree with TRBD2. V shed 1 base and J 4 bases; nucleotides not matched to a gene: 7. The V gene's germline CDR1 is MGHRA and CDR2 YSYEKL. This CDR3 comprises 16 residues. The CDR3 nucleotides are TGCGCCAGCAGCCAAGGAAGAGCGGGAGGGGATTACGAGCAGTACTTC. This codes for CASSQGRAGGDYEQYF.

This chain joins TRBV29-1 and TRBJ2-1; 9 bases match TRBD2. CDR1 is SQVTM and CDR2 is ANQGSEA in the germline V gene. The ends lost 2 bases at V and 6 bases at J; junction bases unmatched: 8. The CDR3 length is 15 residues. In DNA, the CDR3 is TGCAGCGTTGAATTTGCTAGCGGGATAATCAATGAGCAGTTCTTC. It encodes CSVEFASGIINEQFF.

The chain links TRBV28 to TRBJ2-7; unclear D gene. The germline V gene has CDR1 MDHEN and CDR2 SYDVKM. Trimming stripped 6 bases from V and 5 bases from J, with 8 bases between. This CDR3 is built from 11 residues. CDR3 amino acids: CASSPANEQYF. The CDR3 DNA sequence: TGTGCCAGCAGCCCGGCAAACGAGCAGTACTTC.

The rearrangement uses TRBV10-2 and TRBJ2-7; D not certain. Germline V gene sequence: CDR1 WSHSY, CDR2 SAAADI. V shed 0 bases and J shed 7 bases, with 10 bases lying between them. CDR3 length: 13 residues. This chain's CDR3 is CASSESLGGEQYF. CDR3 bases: TGCGCCAGCAGTGAGTCGCTTGGCGGAGAGCAGTACTTC.

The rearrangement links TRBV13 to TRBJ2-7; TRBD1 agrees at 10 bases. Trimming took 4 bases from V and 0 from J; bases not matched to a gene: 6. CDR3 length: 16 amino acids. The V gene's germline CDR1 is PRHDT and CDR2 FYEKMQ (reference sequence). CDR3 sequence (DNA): TGTGCCAGCAGCTCGGGACAGGGGATCCTCTCCTACGAGCAGTACTTC. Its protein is CASSSGQGILSYEQYF.

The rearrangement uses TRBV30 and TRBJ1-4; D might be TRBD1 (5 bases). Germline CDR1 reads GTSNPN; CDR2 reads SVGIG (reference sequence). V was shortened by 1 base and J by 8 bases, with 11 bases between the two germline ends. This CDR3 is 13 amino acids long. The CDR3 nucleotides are TGTGCCTGGAGTGCAAGGGGAGCGGAAAAACTGTTTTTT. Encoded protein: CAWSARGAEKLFF.